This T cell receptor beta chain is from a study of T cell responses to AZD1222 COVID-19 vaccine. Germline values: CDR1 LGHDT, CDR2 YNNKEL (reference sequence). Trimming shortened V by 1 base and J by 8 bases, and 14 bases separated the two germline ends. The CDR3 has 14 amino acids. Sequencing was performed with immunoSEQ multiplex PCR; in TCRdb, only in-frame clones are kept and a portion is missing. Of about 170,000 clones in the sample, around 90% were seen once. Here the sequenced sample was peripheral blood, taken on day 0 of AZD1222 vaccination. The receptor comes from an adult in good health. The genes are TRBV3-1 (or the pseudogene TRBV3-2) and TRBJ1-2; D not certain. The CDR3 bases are TGTGCCAGCAGCCAAGTCCTCGAGAGCCGCGGCTACACCTTC. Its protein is CASSQVLESRGYTF.